Many counts were recorded for the clone carrying this T cell receptor beta chain. Its cognate antigen is unknown. Trimming removed 4 bases from V and 6 bases from J; junction bases left unmatched: 6. The CDR3 spans 14 residues. Germline lookup yields CDR1 SGHRS and CDR2 YFSETQ. The source of the sample is a study of T-cell memory formation after mild COVID-19. Overall study findings and caveats: A second wave of clones peaked on day 37, and their SARS-CoV-2 specificity went unconfirmed.

TCRdb used MiXCR to reprocess the 5' RACE reads, holding one entry per CDR3 protein. The table lists approximately 150,000 distinct CDR3 sequences, 15% to 20% of them singletons. This chain links TRBV5-1 with TRBJ2-1; TRBD1 matches 8 bases. What was sequenced was PBMCs or a T cell subset sorted from them (not recorded which). The sequence derives from an adult woman who had mild COVID-19 (a few samples of this study predate the infection). Cell type and time point are not known. CDR3 sequence (DNA): TGCGCCAGCAGCCTCCCGGACAGGGTCAATGAGCAGTTCTTC. Its protein is CASSLPDRVNEQFF. The whole variable domain, remainder taken from reference TRBV5-1 and TRBJ2-1, is KAGVTQTPRYLIKTRGQQVTLSCSPISGHRSVSWYQQTPGQGLQFLFEYFSETQRNKGNFPGRFSGRQFSNSRSEMNVSTLELGDSALYLCASSLPDRVNEQFFGPGTRLTVL.